This T cell receptor beta chain was observed in a study of a mutant IDH1 vaccine in newly diagnosed glioma. Whole-study context: Among treated patients, approximately 60% were male and around 40% female, and mean age was around 40 years. Most had both radiotherapy and temozolomide beforehand; others had only one. Study-level results: Most patients, approximately 93%, showed vaccine-induced immune responses.

Of note for this clone: Its cognate antigen is unknown.

Here immunoSEQ multiplex PCR was the method, and the copy in TCRdb shows in-frame clones only, minus some. The sample yields over 80,000 clones, about 90% seen once. Noted time point: baseline, week 1 (first vaccination visit). Treatment defined: pre-vaccination baseline after standard-of-care therapy. Donors had new WHO grade 3 or 4 IDH1-mutant, ATRX-lost astrocytomas. Sequences were derived from PBMCs, sampled from a glioma patient treated with radiotherapy, temozolomide or both. This sequence was found in a woman aged 50 to 60 with glioma.

The CDR3 spells CASSLRTGKATDTQYF. CDR3 sequence (DNA): TGTGCCAGCAGTTTAAGGACCGGAAAGGCCACAGATACGCAGTATTTT. The rearrangement uses TRBV28 and TRBJ2-3; D not resolved. Germline V CDR1 and CDR2: MDHEN, SYDVKM. The CDR3 contains 16 residues. V was clipped by 2 bases and J by 2 bases, with 14 bases between them.